The text below deals with one T cell receptor beta chain. Its target is not known. The table came from immunoSEQ multiplex PCR; TCRdb's copy has only in-frame clones and leaves some out. The sample has some 150,000 clones, approximately 78% seen once; the top ten hold roughly 4.5%. The sample is drawn from a study of T cell responses to AZD1222 COVID-19 vaccine. Germline V gives CDR1 MNHNS, CDR2 SASEGT. V lost 3 bases, J lost 2 bases, and 13 bases lay in between. The CDR3 sequence is 16 residues long. Study-wide results and caveats: Nearly half of unique spike-specific TCRs reportedly avoided B.1.351 and B.1.1.7 mutated regions. It was only 6 or 7 AZD1222 recipients who were seropositive at baseline. Spike-specific TCR breadth and depth both grew after two AZD1222 doses. The sample set comprised mostly white British donors with more females, and clonal diversity was possibly underestimated.

Source: peripheral blood, taken on day 0 of MenACWY control vaccination. The V call is TRBV6-1, the J call TRBJ2-2, with D tentatively TRBD1 (6 bases). This TCR was sampled from an adult in good health. The CDR3 DNA reads as TGTGCCAGCAGTGATTTTGGACAGATCAACACCGGGGAGCTGTTTTTT. It translates to CASSDFGQINTGELFF.